This TCR beta chain is drawn from a study of T-cell memory formation after mild COVID-19. Trimming cost V 1 base and J 2 bases; bases outside gene matches: 2. Per the germline V gene, CDR1 is DFQATT and CDR2 is SNEGSKA (reference sequence). This CDR3 is built from 15 residues. 5'RACE with constant-segment primers yielded barcoded, UMI-tagged TCR alpha and TCR beta cDNA libraries. TCRdb called the 5' RACE reads again in MiXCR, with one record for every CDR3 protein. The sample lists about 280,000 distinct CDR3 sequences; approximately 7.6% were seen once. Material: PBMCs or a T cell subset sorted from them (not recorded which). This receptor was taken from a man between 18 and 35 years old who had mild COVID-19 (a few samples of this study predate the infection). Cell type and time point are not known. The chain couples TRBV20-1 to TRBJ2-3; 11 positions agree with TRBD2. The CDR3 reads CSARVAGGITDTQYF. The CDR3 DNA reads as TGCAGTGCTAGAGTAGCGGGGGGGATCACAGATACGCAGTATTTT.